This T cell receptor beta chain comes out of a study of T cell changes during pregnancy in multiple sclerosis. The V gene's germline CDR1 is SGHTA and CDR2 FQGNSA. The CDR3 length is 14 residues. The V segment lost 4 bases and the J segment 10 bases; nucleotides outside the gene matches: 7. Clones were read by immunoSEQ multiplex PCR, and TCRdb kept only the in-frame ones, dropping some. Found here are about 28,000 clones, about 89% of them singletons; the top ten hold over 0.45%. The rearrangement links TRBV7-2 to TRBJ2-2, with 9 bases that match TRBD1. This material consisted of CD4+ T cells from peripheral blood mononuclear cells, taken in the first trimester of pregnancy. The clonotype comes from a female donor in good health, enrolled as a control in a pregnancy study. CDR3 loop: CASSSRTGAVELFF. The CDR3 bases are TGTGCCAGCAGCTCGCGGACAGGGGCGGTGGAGCTGTTTTTT.